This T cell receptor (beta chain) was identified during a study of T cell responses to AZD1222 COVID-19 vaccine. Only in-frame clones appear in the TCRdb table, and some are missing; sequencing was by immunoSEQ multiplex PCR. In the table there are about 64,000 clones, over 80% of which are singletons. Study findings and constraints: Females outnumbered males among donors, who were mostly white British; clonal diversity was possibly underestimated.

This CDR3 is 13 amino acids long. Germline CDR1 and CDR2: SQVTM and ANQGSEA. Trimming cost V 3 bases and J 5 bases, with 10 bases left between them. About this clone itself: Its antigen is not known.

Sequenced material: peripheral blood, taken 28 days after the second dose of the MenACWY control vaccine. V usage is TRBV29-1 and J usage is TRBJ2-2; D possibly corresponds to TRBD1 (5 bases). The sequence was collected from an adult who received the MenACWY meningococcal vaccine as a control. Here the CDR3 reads CSVDRQGTGELFF. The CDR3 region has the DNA TGCAGCGTTGATCGGCAGGGAACCGGGGAGCTGTTTTTT.